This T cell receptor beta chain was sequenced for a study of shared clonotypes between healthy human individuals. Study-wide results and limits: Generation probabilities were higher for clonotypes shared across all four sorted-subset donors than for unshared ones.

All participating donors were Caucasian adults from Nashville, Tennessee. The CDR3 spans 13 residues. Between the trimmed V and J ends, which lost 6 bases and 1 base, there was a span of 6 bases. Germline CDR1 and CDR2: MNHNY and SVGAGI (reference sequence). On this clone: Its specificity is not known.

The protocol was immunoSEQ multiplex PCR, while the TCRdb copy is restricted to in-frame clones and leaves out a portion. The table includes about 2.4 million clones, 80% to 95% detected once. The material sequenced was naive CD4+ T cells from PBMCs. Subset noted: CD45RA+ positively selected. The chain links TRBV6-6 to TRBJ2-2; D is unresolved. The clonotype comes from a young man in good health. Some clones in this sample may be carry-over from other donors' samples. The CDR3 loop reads CASRRQNTGELFF. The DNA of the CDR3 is TGTGCCAGCAGGAGACAGAACACCGGGGAGCTGTTTTTT.